This T cell receptor (beta chain) was observed in a study of shared clonotypes between healthy human individuals. The donor population consisted of healthy HIV-negative adults with no recent acute infections or vaccinations. The CDR3 extends over 13 amino acids. Trimming removed 4 bases at V and 4 bases at J, with 7 bases between. Per the germline V gene, CDR1 is MNHEY and CDR2 is SMNVEV (reference sequence). Method: immunoSEQ multiplex PCR; TCRdb's copy keeps in-frame clones and lacks some. This sample has 2 million to 3 million clones, with 80% to 95% found just once. The material sequenced was naive CD4+ T cells from PBMCs. Subset indicated: CD45RA+ positively selected. This receptor was obtained from a man younger than 35 in good health. Some clones in this sample may be carry-over from other donors' samples. The gene calls are TRBV27 and TRBJ2-2; the D is unclear. The CDR3 loop is CASSSWGTGELFF. The DNA of the CDR3 is TGTGCCAGCAGTTCCTGGGGCACCGGGGAGCTGTTTTTT.